A single sample gave rise to the 26 T cell receptor beta chains below, sequenced in a study of shared clonotypes between healthy human individuals. Clones were read by immunoSEQ multiplex PCR, and TCRdb kept only the in-frame ones, dropping some. The table includes 470,000 or so clones, 65% to 85% detected once. Material for sequencing was PBMCs. The receptors stem from a woman aged 40 to 50 in good health. Some clones in this sample may be carry-over from other donors' samples.

This chain connects TRBV28 to TRBJ2-5; D gene uncertain. V lost 5 bases, J lost 2 bases, and 18 bases lay in between. This CDR3 is 16 amino acids long. CDR1 is MDHEN, CDR2 SYDVKM, per germline. CDR3 protein: CASSPVGVGPQETQYF. The CDR3 DNA reads as TGTGCCAGCAGTCCAGTCGGTGTCGGGCCACAAGAGACCCAGTACTTC.

As DNA, the CDR3 is TGTGCCAGCAGTTTATCGTTCTGGCTAGCGGGAGTCATGTACGAGCAGTACTTC. This translates into CASSLSFWLAGVMYEQYF. The genes are TRBV28 and TRBJ2-7; 10 bases agree with TRBD2. V shed 1 base and J 4 bases; nucleotides not matched to a gene: 13. CDR3 size: 18 residues. Germline V gene lookup returns CDR1 MDHEN and CDR2 SYDVKM.

The chain is built from TRBV4-3 and TRBJ2-1; 9 positions match TRBD2. CDR1 LGHNA and CDR2 YSLEER come from the germline V gene. This CDR3 is 14 amino acids long. The trim removed 5 bases at V and 4 bases at J, leaving 3 bases unmatched. The CDR3 sequence is CASSDGLAYNEQFF. The CDR3 nucleotides are TGCGCCAGCAGCGACGGACTAGCGTACAATGAGCAGTTCTTC.

In the case of this clone: Other nucleotide sequences in the sample specify the same CDR3. V is TRBV10-1 and J is TRBJ2-2; D ambiguous. Deletions cut 3 bases from V and 2 bases from J, with 1 base between. The V gene's germline CDR1 is WNHNN and CDR2 SYGVQD (reference sequence). The CDR3 runs to 12 residues. The CDR3 is CASSENTGELFF. CDR3 DNA sequence: TGCGCCAGCAGTGAAAACACCGGGGAGCTGTTTTTT.

As to this clone: Other DNA sequences in this sample translate to the same CDR3. J is TRBJ1-4 and V is TRBV4-1; a possible D gene is TRBD1 (6 bases). Germline V gene data show CDR1 as MGHRA and CDR2 as YSYEKL. The CDR3 spans 14 residues. The ends were cut back, 3 bases at V and 7 bases at J, with 12 bases in the middle. The CDR3 protein is CASSQGGGGEKLFF. In nucleotides, the CDR3 is TGCGCCAGCAGCCAGGGGGGCGGAGGTGAAAAACTGTTTTTT.

Details on this clone: The junction departs from the called germline gene at one end, perhaps through a read error. The chain has TRBV7-9 and TRBJ2-3; 11 positions agree with TRBD2. Germline-derived CDR1 and CDR2 are SEHNR and FQNEAQ (reference sequence). The CDR3 sequence is 19 residues long. CDR3 nucleotide sequence: TGTGCCAGCAGCCCGAGATACCCCGGGACTAGCGGAACCACAGTTACGCAGTATTTT. This codes for CASSPRYPGTSGTTVTQYF.

This chain connects TRBV2 to TRBJ2-2, with 8 positions matching TRBD1. Germline lookup yields CDR1 SNHLY and CDR2 FYNNEI. Germline trimming cut 5 bases from V and 4 bases from J; bases unmatched to any gene: 9. The CDR3 has 16 residues. Written as DNA, the CDR3 is TGTGCCAGCAGTTTCATCCAGGGGGCGCCCACCGGGGAGCTGTTTTTT. Residues: CASSFIQGAPTGELFF.

The rearrangement joins TRBV18 to TRBJ2-1, with 10 positions matching TRBD2. CDR3 length: 17 residues. Germline CDR1 and CDR2: KGHSH and LQKENI. After removal of 3 bases from V and 15 bases from J, the junction contained 20 bases not matched to a gene. The CDR3 reads CASSPPQREGRGRGGFF. Written as DNA, the CDR3 is TGTGCCAGCTCACCTCCCCAGCGGGAGGGCCGGGGCCGAGGCGGGTTCTTC.

This chain uses TRBV10-3 with TRBJ2-7; D perhaps matches TRBD2 (5 bases). Germline V CDR1 and CDR2: ENHRY, SYGVKD. The length of the CDR3 is 14 residues. V was trimmed by 6 bases and J by 4 bases, leaving 16 bases between them. In DNA, the CDR3 is TGTGCCATCAGCGAGGGCCGTTCCGAGTACGAGCAGTACTTC. The encoded protein is CAISEGRSEYEQYF.

V and J are TRBV25-1 and TRBJ2-7; D is uncertain. Per germline, CDR1 MGHDK and CDR2 SYGVNS. The germline V and J ends were trimmed by 6 bases and 0 bases, with 6 bases remaining between them. The CDR3 loop spans 12 amino acids. CDR3 in amino acids: CASSQSSYEQYF. The CDR3 nucleotides are TGTGCCAGCAGCCAATCCTCCTACGAGCAGTACTTC.

Worth noting for this clone: Other nucleotide sequences from this sample produce the same CDR3. The chain carries TRBV9 and TRBJ2-3; the D call may be TRBD1 or TRBD2 (5 bases each). CDR3 length: 13 amino acids. Trimming removed 0 bases from V and 4 bases from J, with 6 bases in between. From germline, CDR1 is SGDLS and CDR2 YYNGEE. The CDR3 protein is CASSVVGADTQYF. Here the CDR3 DNA reads TGTGCCAGCAGCGTAGTGGGGGCAGATACGCAGTATTTT.

Worth noting for this clone: A far larger clone is a single base away, which makes a read error likely. The chain has TRBV30 and TRBJ1-2; D unresolved. The CDR3 consists of 12 residues. Germline CDR1 GTSNPN, CDR2 SVGIG (reference sequence). The germline V and J ends were trimmed by 4 bases and 3 bases, with 9 bases remaining between them. For the CDR3, the DNA is TGTGCCTGGAACCCGGACGACTATGGCTACACCTTC. Translation: CAWNPDDYGYTF.

As concerns this clone: One base separates it from a far larger clone, so it is likely a read error. Other DNA sequences in this sample translate to the same CDR3. The chain links TRBV30 to TRBJ2-3; D not resolved. The CDR3 is 12 amino acids. Germline V gives CDR1 GTSNPN, CDR2 SVGIG (reference sequence). This CDR3 is CAWSTSTDTQYF. Written as DNA, the CDR3 is TGTGCCTGGAGCACAAGCACAGATACGCAATATTTT.

This sequence joins TRBV5-1 and TRBJ2-3; possibly TRBD1 for D (5 bases). CDR3 length equals 16 residues. Germline V gene data show CDR1 as SGHRS and CDR2 as YFSETQ. Deletions cut 3 bases from V and 1 base from J, with 15 bases between. Written as DNA, the CDR3 is TGCGCCAGCAGCTCCTCTGGGGCTGGAGGCACAGATACGCAGTATTTT. Translation gives CASSSSGAGGTDTQYF.

The rearrangement joins TRBV5-1 to TRBJ1-5; D possibly corresponds to TRBD1 (6 bases). Germline CDR1 and CDR2: SGHRS and YFSETQ. Trimming left V 5 bases short and J 0 bases short, with 21 bases between. The CDR3 is 18 amino acids. The CDR3 DNA is TGCGCCAGCAGTTTTGGGACAAGTAGATCGAATAGCAATCAGCCCCAGCATTTT. Translation: CASSFGTSRSNSNQPQHF.

This rearrangement joins TRBV11-2 to TRBJ2-7; 7 bases are a match to TRBD2. CDR3 length: 13 amino acids. Germline V CDR1 and CDR2: SGHAT, FQNNGV. The junction had 6 bases not matched to a gene; V was cut back by 5 bases and J by 5 bases. The CDR3, as DNA: TGTGCCAGCAGCGCCTCACTAGCGAACGAGCAGTACTTC. This sequence encodes CASSASLANEQYF.

The chain joins TRBV27 to TRBJ1-1, with no clear D. This CDR3 is built from 14 residues. V was pared by 8 bases and J by 3 bases, with 16 bases between. CDR1 MNHEY and CDR2 SMNVEV come from the germline V gene (reference sequence). This CDR3 reads CASASGAGYTEAFF. CDR3 sequence (DNA): TGTGCCAGCGCCTCAGGCGCCGGCTACACTGAAGCTTTCTTT.

This rearrangement joins TRBV6-5 to TRBJ1-1, with 8 bases fitting TRBD1. The CDR3 sequence is 16 residues long. Losses at the gene ends were 3 bases for V and 0 bases for J; bases not matched to a gene: 6. Germline V lookup: CDR1 MNHEY, CDR2 SVGAGI. CDR3 loop: CASSYRDRNMNTEAFF. The CDR3 DNA reads as TGTGCCAGCAGTTATAGGGACAGGAATATGAACACTGAAGCTTTCTTT.

The chain is built from TRBV7-3 and TRBJ2-3; 7 nucleotides agree with TRBD2. Germline trimming cut 2 bases from V and 6 bases from J; bases unmatched to any gene: 2. The germline CDR1 and CDR2 sequences are SGHTA and FQGTGA. The CDR3 has 13 amino acids. CDR3 region: CASSLAGEDTQYF. The DNA of the CDR3 is TGTGCCAGCAGCTTAGCGGGAGAGGATACGCAGTATTTT.

This clone has only a few counts. The CDR3 DNA is TGTGCCAGCAGCCTCGGACTACACCCGTGGTCCAATGAGCAGTTCTTC. It is translated as CASSLGLHPWSNEQFF. This chain uses TRBV14 with TRBJ2-1, with D possibly being TRBD2 (6 bases). Germline CDR1 and CDR2: SGHDN and FVKESK. Trimming removed 4 bases from V and 6 bases from J, with 19 bases in between. The CDR3 runs 16 residues. Together with reference TRBV14 and TRBJ2-1, the CDR3 gives the full variable domain: EAGVTQFPSHSVIEKGQTVTLRCDPISGHDNLYWYRRVMGKEIKFLLHFVKESKQDESGMPNNRFLAERTGGTYSTLKVQPAELEDSGVYFCASSLGLHPWSNEQFFGPGTRLTVL.

This chain joins TRBV5-4 and TRBJ2-5; 13 bases map to TRBD2. The CDR3 loop spans 16 amino acids. CDR1 is SGHNT and CDR2 is YYREEE in the germline V gene (reference sequence). The ends lost 4 bases at V and 7 bases at J; junction bases unmatched: 10. The CDR3 spells CASSLIGTSGEGTQYF. The CDR3 nucleotides read TGTGCCAGCAGCCTTATCGGGACTAGCGGGGAAGGGACCCAGTACTTC.

J is TRBJ2-1 and V is TRBV27, with TRBD2 matching 8 bases. V shed 2 bases, J shed 5 bases, and the junction held 5 bases outside the gene matches. Germline CDR1 MNHEY, CDR2 SMNVEV (reference sequence). The CDR3 loop spans 15 amino acids. The CDR3 spells CASSLTGTSNNEQFF. CDR3 in DNA: TGTGCCAGCAGTTTAACCGGGACTAGTAACAATGAGCAGTTCTTC.

CDR3 DNA: TGCGCCAGCAGCTTGGCACAGGGGGCAACTGGAAACACCATATATTTT. Translation gives CASSLAQGATGNTIYF. The chain uses TRBV5-1 and TRBJ1-3; the match to TRBD1 covers 9 bases. V was pared by 0 bases and J by 2 bases, with 3 bases of the junction left unmatched. Germline CDR1 SGHRS, CDR2 YFSETQ. The CDR3 has 16 amino acids.

This clone came up a few times. The chain joins TRBV11-1 to TRBJ2-5; 8 bases are a match to TRBD1. The J call could be wrong; TRBJ2-7 is a better fit for the DNA end. This CDR3 region has 15 residues. Looked up from germline, CDR1 is SGHAT and CDR2 is FQDESV (reference sequence). The CDR3: CASSLAAGGQGEQYF. DNA for the CDR3: TGTGCCAGCAGCTTAGCGGCAGGGGGCCAAGGCGAGCAGTACTTC.

The chain uses TRBV28 and TRBJ1-5; D is perhaps TRBD1 (5 bases). This CDR3 has 15 amino acids. Trimming took 3 bases from V and 5 from J, leaving 14 bases between them. CDR1 is MDHEN and CDR2 is SYDVKM in the germline V gene. Here the CDR3 reads CASSLESQGYQPQHF. In DNA form, the CDR3 reads TGTGCCAGCAGTTTGGAGTCCCAGGGCTATCAGCCCCAGCATTTT.

This rearrangement joins TRBV14 to TRBJ1-2; a possible D gene is TRBD1 (5 bases). The V end lost 3 bases, the J end lost 7 bases, and 12 bases lay between the germline ends. Germline CDR1 reads SGHDN; CDR2 reads FVKESK. This CDR3 contains 13 residues. The chain's CDR3 is CASSHREGIGYTF. CDR3 nucleotides: TGTGCCAGCAGCCACAGGGAGGGTATTGGCTACACCTTC.